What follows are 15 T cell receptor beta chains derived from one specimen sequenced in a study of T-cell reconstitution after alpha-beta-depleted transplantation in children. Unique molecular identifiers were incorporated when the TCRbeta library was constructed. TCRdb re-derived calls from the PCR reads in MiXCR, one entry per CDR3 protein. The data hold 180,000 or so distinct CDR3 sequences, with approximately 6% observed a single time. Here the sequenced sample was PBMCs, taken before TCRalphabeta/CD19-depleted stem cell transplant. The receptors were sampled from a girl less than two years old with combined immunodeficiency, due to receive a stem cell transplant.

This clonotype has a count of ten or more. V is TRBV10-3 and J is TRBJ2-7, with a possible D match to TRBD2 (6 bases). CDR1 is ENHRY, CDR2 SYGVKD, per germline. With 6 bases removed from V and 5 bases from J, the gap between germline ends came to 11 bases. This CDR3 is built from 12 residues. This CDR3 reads CAISGDSDEQYF. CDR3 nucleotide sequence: TGTGCCATCAGCGGGGACTCGGACGAGCAGTACTTC.

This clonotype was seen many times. CDR3 DNA: TGTGCCAGCAGTGACAGGGGATTCACCCGCGGGCCCCAGCATTTT. Its translation is CASSDRGFTRGPQHF. The chain combines TRBV25-1 with TRBJ1-5; D may be TRBD1 (6 bases). Germline V gives CDR1 MGHDK, CDR2 SYGVNS. CDR3 length: 15 amino acids. The V gene lost 3 bases and the J gene lost 9 bases, with 18 bases spanning the gap.

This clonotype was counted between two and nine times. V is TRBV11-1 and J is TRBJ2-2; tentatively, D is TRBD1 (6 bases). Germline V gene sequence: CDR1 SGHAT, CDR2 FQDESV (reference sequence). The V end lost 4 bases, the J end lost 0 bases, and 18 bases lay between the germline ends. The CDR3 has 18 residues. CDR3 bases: TGTGCCAGCAGCTCGCATCCGTGGACAGCATCGAACACCGGGGAGCTGTTTTTT. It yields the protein CASSSHPWTASNTGELFF.

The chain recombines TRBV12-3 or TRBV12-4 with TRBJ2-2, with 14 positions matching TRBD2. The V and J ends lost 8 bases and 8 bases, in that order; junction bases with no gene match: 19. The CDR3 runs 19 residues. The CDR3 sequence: CASCAILEGTSGGVGELFF. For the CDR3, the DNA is TGTGCCAGCTGTGCTATCCTCGAGGGGACTAGCGGGGGCGTAGGGGAGCTGTTTTTT.

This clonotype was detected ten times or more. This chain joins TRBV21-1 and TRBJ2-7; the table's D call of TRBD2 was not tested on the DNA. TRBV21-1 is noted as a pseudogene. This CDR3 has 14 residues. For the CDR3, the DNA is TGTGCCAGCAGCAACCGGGGACTAGATTACGAGCAGTACTTC. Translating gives CASSNRGLDYEQYF.

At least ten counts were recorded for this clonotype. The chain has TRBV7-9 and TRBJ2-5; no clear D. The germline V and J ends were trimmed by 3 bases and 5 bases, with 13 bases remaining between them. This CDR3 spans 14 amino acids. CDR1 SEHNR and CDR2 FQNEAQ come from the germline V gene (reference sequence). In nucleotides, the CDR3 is TGTGCCAGCAGCTTCGGTGCAGTTCGGGAGACCCAGTACTTC. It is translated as CASSFGAVRETQYF.

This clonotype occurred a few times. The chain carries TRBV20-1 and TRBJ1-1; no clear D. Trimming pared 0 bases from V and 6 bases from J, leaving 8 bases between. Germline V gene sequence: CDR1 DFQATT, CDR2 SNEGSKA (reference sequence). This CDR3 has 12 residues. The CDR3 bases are TGCAGTGCTAGAGATGGGAAGGCTGAAGCTTTCTTT. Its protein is CSARDGKAEAFF.

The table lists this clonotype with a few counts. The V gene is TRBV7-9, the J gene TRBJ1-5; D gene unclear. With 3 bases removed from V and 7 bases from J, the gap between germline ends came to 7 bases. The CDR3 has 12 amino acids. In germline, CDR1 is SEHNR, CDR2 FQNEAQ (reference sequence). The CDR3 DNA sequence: TGTGCCAGCAGCTTGTATCAGCAGCCCCAGCATTTT. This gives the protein CASSLYQQPQHF.

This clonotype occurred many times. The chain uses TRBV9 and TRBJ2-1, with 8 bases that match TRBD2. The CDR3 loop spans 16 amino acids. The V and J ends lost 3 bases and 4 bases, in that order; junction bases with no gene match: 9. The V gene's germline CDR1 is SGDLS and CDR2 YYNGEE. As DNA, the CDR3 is TGTGCCAGCAGCGCCCTAGGAGCGGGGGTTTACAATGAGCAGTTCTTC. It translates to CASSALGAGVYNEQFF.

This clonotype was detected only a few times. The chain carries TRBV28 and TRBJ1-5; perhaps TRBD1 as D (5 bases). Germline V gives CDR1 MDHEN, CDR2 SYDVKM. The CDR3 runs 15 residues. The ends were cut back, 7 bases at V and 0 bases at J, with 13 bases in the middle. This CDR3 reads CASITRQSSNQPQHF. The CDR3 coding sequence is TGTGCCAGCATCACCCGACAGTCTAGCAATCAGCCCCAGCATTTT.

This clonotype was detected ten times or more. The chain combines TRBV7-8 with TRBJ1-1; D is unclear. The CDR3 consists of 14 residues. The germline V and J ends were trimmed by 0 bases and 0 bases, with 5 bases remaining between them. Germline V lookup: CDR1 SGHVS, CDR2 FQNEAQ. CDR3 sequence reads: CASSLANLNTEAFF. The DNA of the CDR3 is TGTGCCAGCAGCTTAGCCAACCTGAACACTGAAGCTTTCTTT.

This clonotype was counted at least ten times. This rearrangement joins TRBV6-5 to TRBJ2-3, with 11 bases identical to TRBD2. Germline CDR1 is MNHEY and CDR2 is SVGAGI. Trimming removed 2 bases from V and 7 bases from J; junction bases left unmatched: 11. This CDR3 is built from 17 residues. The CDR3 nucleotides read TGTGCCAGCAGTTACACCATACTAGCGGGAGTAGGAAATACGCAGTATTTT. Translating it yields CASSYTILAGVGNTQYF.

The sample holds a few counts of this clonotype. The CDR3 protein is CASSFSVGGLSGNEQFF. DNA for the CDR3: TGTGCCAGCAGCTTCTCGGTGGGGGGGCTTTCAGGCAATGAGCAGTTCTTC. The chain couples TRBV11-2 to TRBJ2-1; D is perhaps TRBD2 (7 bases). The CDR3 totals 17 residues. Germline CDR1 is SGHAT and CDR2 is FQNNGV. V was cut by 3 bases and J by 6 bases, with 21 bases left in between.

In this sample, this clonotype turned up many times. CDR3 sequence (DNA): TGTGCCAGCACCCCTGGGGGGAGGAATGAGCAGTTCTTC. It yields the protein CASTPGGRNEQFF. The gene calls are TRBV28 and TRBJ2-1; perhaps TRBD2 as D (6 bases). CDR3 length: 13 residues. V was trimmed by 7 bases and J by 7 bases, leaving 14 bases between them. The germline gives CDR1 MDHEN, CDR2 SYDVKM.

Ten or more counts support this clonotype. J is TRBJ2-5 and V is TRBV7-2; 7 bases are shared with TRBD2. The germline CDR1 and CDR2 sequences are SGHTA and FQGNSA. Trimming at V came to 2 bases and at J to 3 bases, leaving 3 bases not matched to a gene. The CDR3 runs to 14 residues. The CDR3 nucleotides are TGTGCCAGCAGCTTATGGAGCGGGGAAGAGACCCAGTACTTC. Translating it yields CASSLWSGEETQYF.